A selection of T cell receptor beta chains follows, all from one sample in a study of T cell responses to AZD1222 COVID-19 vaccine. Sequencing was performed with immunoSEQ multiplex PCR; in TCRdb, only in-frame clones are kept and a portion is missing. The sample holds more than 60,000 clones, roughly 85% seen once. The sample was peripheral blood, taken on day 0 of AZD1222 vaccination. The receptors shown here come from an adult in good health. Both conserved end residues are part of each CDR3. A D gene is named only where the DNA matches it firmly. Clone sizes are given selectively: once, few, many, or a class where the clone is expanded.

V	size	J	D	DNA	CDR3
TRBV7-9	.	TRBJ2-6	.	TGTGCCAGCAGCCCCTGGACGAATTCTGGGGCCAACGTCCTGACTTTC	CASSPWTNSGANVLTF
TRBV21-1	.	TRBJ1-1	.	TGTGCCAGCAGCAAAAGTCCCCATACGCCCGAAGACAGGGCCGGAGCTTTCTTT	CASSKSPHTPEDRAGAFF
TRBV29-1	.	TRBJ1-5	.	TGCAGCGTTGCTGGGACAACTGACCAGCCCCAGCATTTT	CSVAGTTDQPQHF
TRBV4-2	.	TRBJ2-1	.	TGTGCCAGCAGCCAAGAATCTGGTTACAATGAGCAGTTCTTC	CASSQESGYNEQFF
TRBV30	.	TRBJ1-4	TRBD1	TGTGCCTGGAGTGTACGGACAGGGGGCGGTGAAAAACTGTTTTTT	CAWSVRTGGGEKLFF
TRBV9	.	TRBJ2-1	TRBD2	TGTGCCAGCAGCGTATTAGCGGGGAGCTACAATGAGCAGTTCTTC	CASSVLAGSYNEQFF
TRBV10-3	.	TRBJ2-2	.	TGTGCCACCACTGCGGGGAGTAACACCGGGGAGCTGTTTTTT	CATTAGSNTGELFF
TRBV30	.	TRBJ1-1	.	TGTGCCTGGAGTCGGGGAGGGACTGAAGCTTTCTTT	CAWSRGGTEAFF
TRBV27	once	TRBJ2-1	.	TGTGCCAGCAGTTCGCCCTTTGGGGAGCAGTTCTTC	CASSSPFGEQFF
TRBV15	.	TRBJ1-5	.	TGTGCCACCAGCACTAGGGAGGGGAGCAATCAGCCCCAGCATTTT	CATSTREGSNQPQHF
TRBV9	once	TRBJ2-6	.	TGTGCCAGCAGCGTAGATTCGGGGACAGGGGCCAACGTCCTGACTTTC	CASSVDSGTGANVLTF
TRBV7-2	.	TRBJ2-7	.	TGTGCCAGCAGCTTAGATCAGGGGTCACGGCCCGAGCAGTACTTC	CASSLDQGSRPEQYF
TRBV13	.	TRBJ2-7	TRBD2	TGTGCCAGCAGCCTCCGGCTAGCGGGTACGCAGTACTTC	CASSLRLAGTQYF
TRBV27	.	TRBJ1-3	.	TGTGCCAGCAGTTTATCGGGGTTTCCCTTAGGAAACACCATATATTTT	CASSLSGFPLGNTIYF
TRBV10-3	.	TRBJ1-5	TRBD1	TGTGCCATCCGGGACAGTAATCAGCCCCAGCATTTT	CAIRDSNQPQHF
TRBV7-3	few	TRBJ2-7	TRBD2	TGTGCCAGCAGCTTATCCCCTATCGGGGTAGCGGGGGGGCAGTACTTC	CASSLSPIGVAGGQYF
TRBV5-6	.	TRBJ1-2	.	TGTGCCAGCAGCCCGATGGGGGGGACCGGTATTTATGGCTACACCTTC	CASSPMGGTGIYGYTF
TRBV5-6	.	TRBJ1-2	.	TGTGCCAGCAGCTTAAAAGGGGCCTATGGCTACACCTTC	CASSLKGAYGYTF
TRBV6-5	.	TRBJ2-1	TRBD2	TGTGCCAGCAGTTTACTAGCGGGGGGGGACTACAATGAGCAGTTCTTC	CASSLLAGGDYNEQFF
TRBV9	.	TRBJ2-5	.	TGTGCCAGCAGCGTAGACACCCAAGAGACCCAGTACTTC	CASSVDTQETQYF
TRBV5-4	.	TRBJ2-5	TRBD2	TGTGCCAGCAGCTGGCGGGGGAGTATGAGAGAGACCCAGTACTTC	CASSWRGSMRETQYF
TRBV7-6	few	TRBJ2-1	TRBD2	TGTGCCAGCAGCTCCCGACTAGAACGGGGGGGCAATGAGCAGTTCTTC	CASSSRLERGGNEQFF
TRBV19	.	TRBJ1-5	.	TGTGCCAGTAGACGGCCTGGGGGTCAGCCCCAGCATTTT	CASRRPGGQPQHF
TRBV5-4	.	TRBJ2-7	.	TGTGCCAGCCGAGACGGGAACTCCTACGAGCAGTACTTC	CASRDGNSYEQYF
TRBV6-1	.	TRBJ1-6	.	TGTGCCAGCACCCCCTTGGCGCGGACCGGAGAACCCCTCCACTTT	CASTPLARTGEPLHF
TRBV5-1	.	TRBJ2-2	TRBD1	TGCGCCAGCAGCTTGGCCGACAGGGCCGGGGAGCTGTTTTTT	CASSLADRAGELFF
TRBV11-2	.	TRBJ1-3	.	TGTGCCAGCAGCTTACGGGTCTCTGGAAACACCATATATTTT	CASSLRVSGNTIYF
TRBV27	.	TRBJ2-5	.	TGTGCCAGCAGCCTAGGGGGGCGAGAGACCCAGTACTTC	CASSLGGRETQYF
TRBV3-1/TRBV3-2	.	TRBJ1-4	TRBD1	TGTGCCAGCAGCCGCTGGACAGGTGCTAATGAAAAACTGTTTTTT	CASSRWTGANEKLFF
TRBV13	.	TRBJ2-7	TRBD2	TGTGCCAGCAGACATAGCGGGGGCGCCTACGAGCAGTACTTC	CASRHSGGAYEQYF
TRBV28	.	TRBJ1-1	.	TGTGCCAGCACAGTAGGCAGGTTGAACACTGAAGCTTTCTTT	CASTVGRLNTEAFF
TRBV3-1/TRBV3-2	.	TRBJ2-7	.	TGTGCCAGCAGCCCGGACACGAGACGCTCCTACGAGCAGTACTTC	CASSPDTRRSYEQYF
TRBV29-1	.	TRBJ1-3	.	TGCAGCGTCAGGACGGGGAAGAGCTCTGGAAACACCATATATTTT	CSVRTGKSSGNTIYF
TRBV3-1/TRBV3-2	.	TRBJ1-6	.	TGTGCCAGCAGCCGGATAACGGGGTTATCGGGTTCACCCCTCCACTTT	CASSRITGLSGSPLHF
TRBV28	.	TRBJ1-2	.	TGTGCCAGCAGAGGCCCGGGAGGGGGAGTTAACTATGGCTACACCTTC	CASRGPGGGVNYGYTF
TRBV6-2/TRBV6-3	.	TRBJ2-7	.	TGTGCCAGCAGTTACGCCTACTACGAGCAGTACTTC	CASSYAYYEQYF
TRBV29-1	.	TRBJ2-7	.	TGCAGCGTTGGAGGTACGGCCTACGAGCAGTACTTC	CSVGGTAYEQYF
TRBV18	.	TRBJ1-2	.	TGTGCCAGCTCCCCAATGGACACAATATATGGCTACACCTTC	CASSPMDTIYGYTF
TRBV15	.	TRBJ1-2	TRBD1	TGTGCCACCAGCAGAGATCGTAGGACAGGTGGTGGCTACACCTTC	CATSRDRRTGGGYTF
TRBV7-9	.	TRBJ2-3	.	TGTGCCAGCAGCTTAGTGGGGCAGGGCACAGATACGCAGTATTTT	CASSLVGQGTDTQYF
TRBV15	few	TRBJ2-1	.	TGTGCCACCAGCAGACAGGGTTGGGACAATGAGCAGTTCTTC	CATSRQGWDNEQFF
TRBV7-2	.	TRBJ1-1	.	TGTGCCAGCAGCGAAGGGGGGAACACTGAAGCTTTCTTT	CASSEGGNTEAFF
TRBV5-1	.	TRBJ2-7	.	TGCGCCAGCAGCCCGACGGACGGGGACGAGCAGTACTTC	CASSPTDGDEQYF
TRBV30	once	TRBJ1-5	TRBD1	TGTGCCTGGAGTGTAGCCGGGACAGGGAATCAGCCCCAGCATTTT	CAWSVAGTGNQPQHF
TRBV3-1/TRBV3-2	.	TRBJ1-1	.	TGTGCCAGCAGCCAGGGGGCTACAAAAAACACTGAAGCTTTCTTT	CASSQGATKNTEAFF
TRBV19	.	TRBJ2-2	TRBD1	TGTGCCAGTAGTATAAGTGGGACAGCCACCGGGGAGCTGTTTTTT	CASSISGTATGELFF
TRBV11-2	.	TRBJ1-5	.	TGTGCCAGCAGCTTAGGGGTACAGGGAATAGGCAATCAGCCCCAGCATTTT	CASSLGVQGIGNQPQHF
TRBV10-3	.	TRBJ2-7	TRBD1	TGTGCCATCAACCGACAGGGAGCGAACGAGCAGTACTTC	CAINRQGANEQYF
TRBV6-5	.	TRBJ2-2	TRBD1	TGTGCCAGCACCTACGGACAGGGGAACACCGGGGAGCTGTTTTTT	CASTYGQGNTGELFF
TRBV7-8	.	TRBJ2-2	TRBD2	TGTGCCAGCAGCTTATTTGAGCGGGGGGCTGCGAACACCGGGGAGCTGTTTTTT	CASSLFERGAANTGELFF
TRBV6-1	.	TRBJ2-3	.	TGTGCCAGCAGTGAATCAGTCTTTAGCACAGATACGCAGTATTTT	CASSESVFSTDTQYF
TRBV9	.	TRBJ2-2	.	TGTGCCAGCAGCCCCAACGCTATCGTCGGGGAGCTGTTTTTT	CASSPNAIVGELFF
TRBV5-1	.	TRBJ1-6	.	TGCGCCCACTCCTGGGCCGTCTATAATTCACCCCTCCACTTT	CAHSWAVYNSPLHF